This note documents a single T cell receptor (beta chain) sequence. Germline V gene sequence: CDR1 SGDLS, CDR2 YYNGEE. The CDR3 length is 16 residues. V trimming: 3 bases; J trimming: 6 bases; junction bases outside the gene matches: 10. This record belongs to a study of blood T cell repertoires in COVID-19. Method: immunoSEQ multiplex PCR; TCRdb's copy keeps in-frame clones and lacks some. The data hold more than 450,000 clones, with about 85% observed a single time. Material: PBMCs or T cells enriched from blood (not recorded which). The genes are TRBV9 and TRBJ2-7; 12 bases align to TRBD1. The TCR was taken from a woman aged 18-35 years who had recovered from COVID-19. CDR3 sequence reads: CASSAGQGALRGEQYF. The CDR3 DNA is TGTGCCAGCAGCGCGGGACAGGGGGCCCTGAGGGGCGAGCAGTACTTC.